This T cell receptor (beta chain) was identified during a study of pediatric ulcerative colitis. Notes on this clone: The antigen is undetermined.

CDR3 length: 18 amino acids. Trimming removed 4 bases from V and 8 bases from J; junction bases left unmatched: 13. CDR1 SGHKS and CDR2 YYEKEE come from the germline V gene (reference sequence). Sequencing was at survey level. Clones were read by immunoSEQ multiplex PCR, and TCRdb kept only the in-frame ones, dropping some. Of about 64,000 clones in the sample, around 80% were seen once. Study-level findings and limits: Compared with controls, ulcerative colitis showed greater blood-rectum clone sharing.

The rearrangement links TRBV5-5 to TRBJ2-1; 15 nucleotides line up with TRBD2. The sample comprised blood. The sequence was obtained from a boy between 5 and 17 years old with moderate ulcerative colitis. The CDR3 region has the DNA TGTGCCAGCAGCCTGATCGGACTAGCGGGAGGGCGGGCGGATGAGCAGTTCTTC. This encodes CASSLIGLAGGRADEQFF. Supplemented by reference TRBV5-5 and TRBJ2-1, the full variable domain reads DAGVTQSPTHLIKTRGQQVTLRCSPISGHKSVSWYQQVLGQGPQFIFQYYEKEERGRGNFPDRFSARQFPNYSSELNVNALLLGDSALYLCASSLIGLAGGRADEQFFGPGTRLTVL.